This paragraph reports one T cell receptor beta chain. Its antigen is as yet unknown. Germline-derived CDR1 and CDR2 are DFQATT and SNEGSKA (reference sequence). V lost 2 bases to trimming and J lost 1 base, with 14 bases between them. CDR3 length: 15 residues. Via MiXCR, TCRdb re-called the reads, giving one row per CDR3 protein. Among 340,000 or so distinct CDR3 sequences listed, roughly 25% were seen once. These data are taken from a study of T cell repertoires in cytomegalovirus infection. The overall study: Public signatures in TCR beta pointed to CMV infection and matching HLA type. Study-wide points: Public TCR beta family frequency separated CMV-and-HLA carriers, including in an independent cohort.

The sequenced sample was cultured PBMCs, obtained from culture after CMV antigen stimulation. The chain carries TRBV20-1 and TRBJ1-2; unclear D gene. The origin of this receptor is a human donor in good health (CMV status not recorded). Some clones in this sample may be carry-over from other donors' samples. CDR3 sequence: CSARKASGINYGYTF. The CDR3 nucleotides are TGCAGTGCTAGAAAGGCGTCAGGAATTAACTATGGCTACACCTTC.